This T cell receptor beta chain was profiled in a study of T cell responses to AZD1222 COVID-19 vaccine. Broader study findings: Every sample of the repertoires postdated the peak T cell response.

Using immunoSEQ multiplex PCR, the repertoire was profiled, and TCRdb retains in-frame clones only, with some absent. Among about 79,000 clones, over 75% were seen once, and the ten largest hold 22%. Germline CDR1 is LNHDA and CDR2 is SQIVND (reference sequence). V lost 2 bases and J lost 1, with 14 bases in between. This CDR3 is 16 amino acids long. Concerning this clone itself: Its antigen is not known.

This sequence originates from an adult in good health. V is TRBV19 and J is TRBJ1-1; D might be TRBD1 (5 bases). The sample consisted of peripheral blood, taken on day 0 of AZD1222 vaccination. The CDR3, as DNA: TGTGCCAGTAGTATATCAAGGGGCAGATCGAACACTGAAGCTTTCTTT. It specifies CASSISRGRSNTEAFF.